A selection of T cell receptor beta chains follows, all from one sample in a study of metastatic and nonmetastatic thyroid tumors. Via MiXCR, TCRdb re-called the PCR reads. The table lists about 19,000 clones, 28% of them singletons. Input material: tumor tissue. These receptors all stem from a female donor with papillary thyroid cancer or a benign thyroid nodule (not recorded which). Some clones in this sample may be carry-over from other donors' samples. The CDR3 runs from the conserved cysteine through the conserved F or W. The D gene is left open where the match is weak. Size tells how often a clone was seen (once, few, many) or the class of an expanded clone, and some rows leave it out.

v_gene	j_gene	d_gene	abundance	CDR3nt	CDR3aa
TRBV30	TRBJ2-7	TRBD2	.	TGTGCCTCCCTTACTAGCGGGTCTGGGGAGCAGTACTTC	CASLTSGSGEQYF
TRBV11-2	TRBJ1-1	.	many	TGTGCCAGCAGCTTAGTAGGGCAGACGAACACTGAAGCTTTCTTT	CASSLVGQTNTEAFF
TRBV20-1	TRBJ2-5	.	.	TGCAGTGCTAGAGATACGGATTTGGTCAGGGGGGAAAAGGAGACCCAGTACTTC	CSARDTDLVRGEKETQYF
TRBV6-5	TRBJ1-1	TRBD1	few	TGTGCCAGTAGTCTACAGGGGTTGAACACTGAAGATTTCTTT	CASSLQGLNTEDFF
TRBV6-2/TRBV6-3	TRBJ2-7	TRBD2	few	TGTGCCAGCAGTTATCGGAGCGGGGGCGCCTCCTACGAGCAGTACTTC	CASSYRSGGASYEQYF
TRBV19	TRBJ1-1	TRBD1	many	TGTGCCAGTAAGTTGGGTAGGGGGCCTGAAGCTTTCTTT	CASKLGRGPEAFF
TRBV3-1	TRBJ2-7	.	.	TGTGCCAGCAGCCTTACAGGCTACGAGCAGTACTTC	CASSLTGYEQYF
TRBV27	TRBJ2-5	TRBD1	few	TGTGCTATCAGTCGCGACAGGGCAAGGGAGACCCAGTACTTC	CAISRDRARETQYF
TRBV7-3	TRBJ2-3	.	.	TGTGCCAGCAGTTTTTTAGGGGGTACAGATACGCAGTATTTT	CASSFLGGTDTQYF
TRBV20-1	TRBJ2-7	TRBD2	.	TGCAGTGCTAACCCGGGACTAGCAAGAGGCGGTGAGCAGTACTTC	CSANPGLARGGEQYF
TRBV6-2/TRBV6-3	TRBJ1-4	TRBD1	.	TGTGCCAGCAGTCGACAGGGGAGGCCTAATGAAAAACTGTTTTTT	CASSRQGRPNEKLFF
TRBV24-1	TRBJ2-2	.	.	TGTGCCACCAGTGTCAGGGAGGTCCACACCGGGGAGCTGTTTTTT	CATSVREVHTGELFF
TRBV27	TRBJ2-2	TRBD1	many	TGTGCCAGTTCTCGGACAGGGGTACGGACCGGGGAGCTGTTTTTT	CASSRTGVRTGELFF
TRBV20-1	TRBJ1-5	.	many	TGCAGTGCCATCCAGGGGAATCAGCCCCAGCATTTT	CSAIQGNQPQHF